This T cell receptor (beta chain) was recovered during a study of blood T cell repertoires in COVID-19. The method was immunoSEQ multiplex PCR; TCRdb's version includes in-frame clones alone and lacks a portion of them. The data hold about 480,000 clones, with 88% observed a single time. V gave up 1 base and J gave up 5 bases; unmatched junction bases: 4. The CDR3 is made up of 14 amino acids. CDR1 and CDR2 from the germline V gene are LGHDT and YNNKEL (reference sequence). The chain links TRBV3-1 (or the pseudogene TRBV3-2) to TRBJ1-2; the match to TRBD1 covers 7 bases. This TCR derives from a woman between 35 and 50 years old who had recovered from COVID-19. Source material: PBMCs or T cells enriched from blood (not recorded which). The CDR3: CASSQAPGQYGYTF. The CDR3, as DNA: TGTGCCAGCAGCCAAGCACCGGGACAGTATGGCTACACCTTC.